The source of this TCR beta chain is a study of T cell responses to AZD1222 COVID-19 vaccine. As to this clone: The antigen is unknown.

Some clones are missing from TCRdb's copy, which holds only in-frame ones; the method was immunoSEQ multiplex PCR. Found here are around 120,000 clones, 92% of them singletons; the top ten hold around 0.96%. With 4 bases removed from V and 1 base from J, the gap between germline ends came to 12 bases. Germline V gives CDR1 SGHRS, CDR2 YFSETQ. The CDR3 has 14 residues. General observations from the study: Receipt of two AZD1222 doses was followed by a rise in Spike-specific TCR breadth and depth.

This clonotype originated in an adult in good health. The source was peripheral blood, collected on day 0 of AZD1222 vaccination. The gene calls are TRBV5-1 and TRBJ2-7; weak D call: TRBD1 (5 bases). This chain's CDR3 is CASSTPDRSYEQYF. In DNA form, the CDR3 reads TGCGCCAGCAGCACGCCCGACAGATCCTACGAGCAGTACTTC.